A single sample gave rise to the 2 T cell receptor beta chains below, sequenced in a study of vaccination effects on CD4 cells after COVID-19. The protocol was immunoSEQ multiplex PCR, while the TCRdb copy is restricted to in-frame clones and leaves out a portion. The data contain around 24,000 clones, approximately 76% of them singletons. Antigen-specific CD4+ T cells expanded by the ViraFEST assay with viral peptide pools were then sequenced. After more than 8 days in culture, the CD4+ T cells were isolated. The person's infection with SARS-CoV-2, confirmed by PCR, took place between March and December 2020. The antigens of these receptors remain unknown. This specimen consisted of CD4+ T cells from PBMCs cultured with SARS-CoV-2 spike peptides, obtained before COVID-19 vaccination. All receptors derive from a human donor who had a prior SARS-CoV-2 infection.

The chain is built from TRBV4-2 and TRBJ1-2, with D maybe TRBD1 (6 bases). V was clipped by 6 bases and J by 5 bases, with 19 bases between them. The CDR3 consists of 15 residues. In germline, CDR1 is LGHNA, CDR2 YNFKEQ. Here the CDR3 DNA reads TGTGCCAGCAGGGAACTCACAGGGATCGCGTATGGCTACACCTTC. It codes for CASRELTGIAYGYTF.

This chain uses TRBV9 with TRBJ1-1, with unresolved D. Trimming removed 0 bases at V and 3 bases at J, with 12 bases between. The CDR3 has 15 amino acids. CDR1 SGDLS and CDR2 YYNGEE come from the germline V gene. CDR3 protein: CASSVDPGVDTEAFF. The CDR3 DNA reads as TGTGCCAGCAGCGTAGATCCGGGAGTGGACACTGAAGCTTTCTTT.